The 9 T cell receptor beta chains reported below all come from one sample, sequenced in a study of glioma-infiltrating T cells. Using RNA template, CDR3s of TCR alpha and beta were amplified with iRepertoire arm-PCR. TCRdb analysed the multiplex PCR reads with MiXCR anew, one entry per CDR3 protein. The sample contains more than 350,000 distinct CDR3 sequences, 41% of which appear only once. The sample taken for sequencing was glioma tissue, nonneoplastic brain tissue, or PBMCs (not recorded which). All receptors derive from a human donor with low-grade glioma or glioblastoma, undergoing nonglioma brain surgery, or in good health (not recorded which).

On this clonotype: This may stem from a read error, because a much larger clone lies one nucleotide away. This sequence joins TRBV6-5 and TRBJ1-6, with D hard to call. This CDR3 is built from 14 residues. Germline lookup yields CDR1 MNHEY and CDR2 SVGAGI. The CDR3, as DNA: TGTACCAGCAGTTACGGATCTAATAATTCACCCCTCCACTTT. Its protein product is CTSSYGSNNSPLHF.

This clonotype was recorded a few times. The gene calls are TRBV12-3 or TRBV12-4 and TRBJ2-2; D remains ambiguous. The CDR3 is 12 amino acids. Trimming stripped 6 bases from V and 7 bases from J, with 9 bases between. For the CDR3, the DNA is TGTGCCAGCAGCCTACGACTCGGGGAGCTGTTTTTT. Its translation is CASSLRLGELFF.

This chain joins TRBV27 and TRBJ1-4, with TRBD1 identical over 7 bases. The CDR3 has 16 residues. The J segment lost 7 bases and the V segment lost 5 bases, leaving 13 bases of the junction unmatched. Germline V CDR1 and CDR2: MNHEY, SMNVEV (reference sequence). CDR3 coding DNA: TGTGCCAGCAGTCCCTGGACAGGCAAGGAGGGTGAAAAACTGTTTTTT. This codes for CASSPWTGKEGEKLFF.

V is TRBV4-3 and J is TRBJ2-7, with D unresolved. V was trimmed by 0 bases and J by 9 bases, leaving 9 bases between them. Germline V gives CDR1 LGHNA, CDR2 YSLEER. The CDR3 loop spans 12 amino acids. CDR3 DNA: TGCGCCAGCAGCCAAGATCGAAGCCTGCAGTACTTC. It codes for CASSQDRSLQYF.

This clonotype was seen ten or more times. The chain links TRBV4-2 to TRBJ1-5; D ambiguous. The V and J ends lost 1 base and 6 bases respectively, with 4 bases between them. CDR1 LGHNA and CDR2 YNFKEQ come from the germline V gene. The CDR3 sequence is 12 residues long. Written as DNA, the CDR3 is TGTGCCAGCAGCCAAGTAGGTCAGCCCCAGCATTTT. It yields the protein CASSQVGQPQHF.

Many counts were recorded for this clonotype. This rearrangement joins TRBV6-2 or TRBV6-3 to TRBJ2-3; D uncertain. Germline CDR1 is MNHEY and CDR2 is SVGEGT. Deletions cut 6 bases from V and 0 bases from J, with 7 bases between. This CDR3 has 13 amino acids. The CDR3 DNA follows: TGTGCCAGCAGGGGAAGCAGCACAGATACGCAGTATTTT. Translating gives CASRGSSTDTQYF.

This clonotype was detected ten times or more. V is TRBV6-2 or TRBV6-3 and J is TRBJ1-2, with 8 bases that match TRBD1. The CDR3 has 14 residues. V lost 3 bases, J lost 6 bases, and 6 bases stayed unmatched. The germline V gene encodes CDR1 MNHEY and CDR2 SVGEGT. In nucleotides, the CDR3 is TGTGCCAGCAGTTATGCAGGGGGCGCAAATGGCTACACCTTC. Translation gives CASSYAGGANGYTF.

This clonotype was seen repeatedly, ten times or more. This chain joins TRBV6-2 or TRBV6-3 and TRBJ2-1, with 13 bases identical to TRBD2. Looked up from germline, CDR1 is MNHEY and CDR2 is SVGEGT. The CDR3 has 16 amino acids. Trimming at V came to 6 bases and at J to 5 bases, leaving 7 bases not matched to a gene. CDR3 amino acids: CASRPGLAGAHNEQFF. The CDR3 DNA follows: TGTGCCAGCAGACCCGGACTAGCGGGAGCCCACAATGAGCAGTTCTTC.

In this sample, this clonotype turned up a few times. The rearrangement links TRBV7-9 to TRBJ2-1; D not resolved. V was trimmed by 0 bases and J by 5 bases, leaving 14 bases between them. CDR3 length: 16 amino acids. The germline V gene encodes CDR1 SEHNR and CDR2 FQNEAQ (reference sequence). In nucleotides, the CDR3 is TGTGCCAGCAGCTTAGCGCCTGGCCTTGGGAACAATGAGCAGTTCTTC. Amino acids: CASSLAPGLGNNEQFF.